This T cell receptor beta chain was recovered during a study of blood T cell repertoires in COVID-19 (dated by TCRdb to the early 2020s). For the wider study: The collaborator samples originated in the United States, Italy and Spain and spanned the acute and convalescent phases of COVID-19. The repertoires were made available in a free public database intended to serve as a resource for research on the immune response to SARS-CoV-2. Nearly every sample came with metadata listing a de-identified subject ID, COVID-19 status, age in years and sex. Subjects who had been exposed to COVID-19, were actively infected with it, or had recovered from it provided the deeply sampled blood TCRbeta repertoires that made up the dataset. HLA class I and class II types, where available, came from metadata supplied by the sample provider rather than from assay-based typing. Samples were obtained from the ongoing ImmuneRACE study (first 160 participants) and from about 1,300 subjects provided by 6 global collaborators. The prospective study material was composed of cDNA or gDNA derived from T cells, B-cell-depleted T cells, or PBMCs. The study at large found these results: The quantity of clinical and demographic metadata differed by source and by participant and was supplied without curation.

Enrolling through a virtual design, the prospective study's participants ranged in age from roughly 18 to 90 years and lived across roughly 24 United States geographic areas. In the prospective study, cohorts were assigned on the basis of participant-reported clinical history obtained from a screening survey and a study questionnaire. Exposed participants were defined as having been in contact with someone with a PCR-confirmed or clinician-diagnosed COVID-19 case within 2 weeks of study entry. In the prospective study, whole blood, serum and a nasopharyngeal or oropharyngeal swab were collected from each participant by mobile phlebotomists. Over an approximately two-month period, participants in the prospective study had the option of providing additional blood draws and questionnaires. Prospective study blood samples were shipped either frozen or at room temperature before DNA extraction. In the case of this clone: No antigen is known for it. No base qualities exist here, and no much larger clone lies one base off it.

After removal of 6 bases from V and 0 bases from J, the junction retains 1 base not matched to a gene. From its cysteine to its phenylalanine, the CDR3 spans 13 amino acids. Only CDR3 DNA remains: 39 bases, in frame from the first base. Via the germline V gene, CDR1 is MNHEY and CDR2 SVGAGI. TCRbeta CDR3 regions were amplified from genomic DNA by means of the immunoSEQ Assay, a bias-controlled multiplex PCR. The paper's data handling went like this. The number of nucleated cells in each sample was estimated from the amplification of reference gene primers within the assay. Sequence reads were collapsed and filtered to measure the absolute abundance of every unique TCRbeta CDR3 rearrangement. For each sample, productive Simpson clonality was calculated by taking the square root of Simpson's diversity index across productive rearrangements. TCRdb retrieved this table from immuneACCESS and kept in-frame rearrangements only. Not all clones are present; in checked studies, unresolved V genes account for under half, and no reason is known for the remainder. D and trimming were read from the DNA, whereas the V and J calls and clone size are those reported in that table. In all, the sample holds a few hundred thousand clones, and nearly 90% of those were seen once. Together, the top ten hold roughly 16% of the sample.

This receptor was obtained from a man younger than 40 who had been exposed to COVID-19. Sequenced sample: PBMCs or T cells enriched from blood (not recorded which). The V and J segments used are TRBV6-5 and TRBJ2-5; 7 bases in between match TRBD2. The CDR3 protein: CASRGGYQETQYF. The DNA sequence follows: TGTGCCAGCAGGGGGGGGTACCAAGAGACCCAGTACTTC.